This record concerns one T cell receptor (beta chain) sequence. Antigen: not known. These donors were members of the roughly 110-subject validation cohort, a group separate from the approximately 670-subject first cohort. Some clones are missing from TCRdb's copy, which holds only in-frame ones; the method was immunoSEQ multiplex PCR. The sample shows more than 90,000 clones, 93% of them seen only once. The data belong to a study of cytomegalovirus exposure and HLA in healthy donors. Study-wide results and limits: There were under 200 TCR beta chains listed as cytomegalovirus-associated.

The source is a woman younger than 45 in good health and CMV-seropositive. The sequenced sample was PBMCs.

The CDR3, as DNA: TGTGCCAGCAGCTTAGTAGCGGGAGACATCTACGAGCAGTACTTC. Amino acid sequence: CASSLVAGDIYEQYF. The chain recombines TRBV7-8 with TRBJ2-7, with 9 bases aligning to TRBD2. The CDR3 has 15 amino acids. Germline V lookup: CDR1 SGHVS, CDR2 FQNEAQ. V gave up 1 base and J gave up 3 bases; unmatched junction bases: 4.